This TCR beta chain was captured in a study of technical replicates of blood from several donors. The repertoire was sequenced with immunoSEQ multiplex PCR; TCRdb's copy has only in-frame clones and lacks some. The data show around 92,000 clones, 95% seen once. The trim removed 5 bases at V and 5 bases at J, leaving 6 bases unmatched. The CDR3 is 14 residues long. CDR1 is SGHTA, CDR2 FQGNSA, per germline. The chain links TRBV7-2 to TRBJ1-2, with 9 bases that match TRBD1. This clonotype was sampled from a human donor in good health. Sequencing was carried out using T cells isolated from PBMCs. The CDR3: CASSTPDRGYGYTF. CDR3 nucleotides: TGTGCCAGCAGCACGCCTGACAGGGGGTATGGCTACACCTTC.